Below are 26 T cell receptor beta chains sequenced from a single sample in a study of human T cells and chemical hapten exposure. Regarding time point: pre-sensitization, week 0. Treatment specified: therapeutic diphenylcyclopropenone sensitization with weekly scalp DPC. One entry per CDR3 protein results from TCRdb running MiXCR on the RACE reads. The top ten clones hold about 7.7% of a sample with a few hundred thousand distinct CDR3 sequences, about 5% of them seen once. This specimen consisted of whole blood, obtained in connection with sensitization to the hapten diphenylcyclopropenone (DPC). These receptors all stem from a young woman with alopecia areata. Some clones in this sample may be carry-over from other donors' samples.

A few counts support this clonotype. This rearrangement joins TRBV12-3 or TRBV12-4 to TRBJ1-3; tentative D call: TRBD1 (5 bases). With 0 bases removed from V and 1 base from J, the gap between germline ends came to 10 bases. This CDR3 has 16 amino acids. The CDR3 here is CASSLAFPGSGNTIYF. CDR3 DNA: TGTGCCAGCAGTTTAGCGTTCCCAGGGTCTGGAAACACCATATATTTT.

This clonotype has at least ten counts. The genes are TRBV11-3 and TRBJ1-3; 10 nucleotides line up with TRBD1. The germline V gene has CDR1 SGHNT and CDR2 YENEEA. The J segment lost 4 bases and the V segment lost 5 bases, leaving 23 bases of the junction unmatched. The CDR3 extends over 21 amino acids. CDR3 nucleotides: TGTGCCAGCAGCGAAGACATGACCGGGACAGGGGATTCGCTGCGAGGAAACACCATATATTTT. This gives the protein CASSEDMTGTGDSLRGNTIYF.

This clonotype came up a few times. The J gene is TRBJ1-1, the V gene TRBV3-1; 8 bases are shared with TRBD1. The CDR3 has 14 residues. From germline, CDR1 is LGHDT and CDR2 YNNKEL (reference sequence). V trimming: 4 bases; J trimming: 5 bases; junction bases outside the gene matches: 6. The CDR3 protein is CASSLRQGWTEAFF. CDR3 sequence (DNA): TGTGCCAGCAGCCTACGACAGGGGTGGACTGAAGCTTTCTTT.

There are a few counts of this clonotype. The chain uses TRBV6-2 or TRBV6-3 and TRBJ2-3; 9 bases line up with TRBD1. This CDR3 is 15 amino acids long. Germline loops: CDR1 MNHEY, CDR2 SVGEGT. The V gene end was trimmed by 6 bases and the J gene end by 4 bases; junction bases not matched to a gene: 8. The CDR3 DNA follows: TGTGCCAGCAGCCCACAGGGGGCGAATGCAGATACGCAGTATTTT. Amino acids: CASSPQGANADTQYF.

This clonotype was seen a handful of times. This rearrangement joins TRBV6-1 to TRBJ1-5, with D uncertain. Trimming took off 10 bases at V and 1 base at J, with 14 bases between the two ends. The CDR3 extends over 14 amino acids. Looked up from germline, CDR1 is MNHNS and CDR2 is SASEGT. The CDR3 loop reads CATRILGSNQPQHF. CDR3 nucleotides: TGTGCCACCAGAATCCTAGGGAGCAATCAGCCCCAGCATTTT.

The rearrangement links TRBV20-1 to TRBJ2-7; TRBD2 matches 9 bases. Germline trimming cut 0 bases from V and 3 bases from J; bases unmatched to any gene: 3. The CDR3 extends over 14 amino acids. The germline V gene has CDR1 DFQATT and CDR2 SNEGSKA (reference sequence). The CDR3 region has the DNA TGCAGTGCTAGAGATCCGCGGGGGGGCTACGAGCAGTACTTC. Protein product: CSARDPRGGYEQYF.

This clonotype showed up many times. This chain joins TRBV29-1 and TRBJ1-1; TRBD1 might be the D (6 bases). The V and J ends lost 7 bases and 5 bases respectively, with 11 bases between them. Germline V gene sequence: CDR1 SQVTM, CDR2 ANQGSEA. This CDR3 has 11 amino acids. CDR3 region: CSATGNTEAFF. The CDR3 DNA reads TGCAGCGCCACAGGGAATACTGAAGCTTTCTTT.

This clonotype was seen ten or more times. The V call is TRBV9, the J call TRBJ2-7, with TRBD1 identical over 8 bases. There are 14 residues in the CDR3. The junction had 3 bases not matched to a gene; V was cut back by 3 bases and J by 1 base. CDR1 and CDR2 (germline): SGDLS, YYNGEE. The CDR3 reads CASSADRGSYEQYF. CDR3 nucleotide sequence: TGTGCCAGCAGCGCCGACAGGGGATCCTACGAGCAGTACTTC.

The chain recombines TRBV29-1 with TRBJ2-1, with D uncertain. CDR3 length: 11 amino acids. V was pared by 7 bases and J by 12 bases, with 16 bases between. CDR1 SQVTM and CDR2 ANQGSEA come from the germline V gene. The CDR3 coding sequence is TGCAGCGCTTTACACGGTCACGGGCAGTTCTTC. Translation: CSALHGHGQFF.

This clonotype was counted many times. The chain uses TRBV5-6 and TRBJ2-3; D might be TRBD1 (5 bases). Germline lookup yields CDR1 SGHDT and CDR2 YYEEEE. The CDR3 is made up of 16 amino acids. V shed 1 base and J shed 0 bases, with 12 bases lying between them. As DNA, the CDR3 is TGTGCCAGCAGCTTGATTACAGGCCCTAGCACAGATACGCAGTATTTT. Residues: CASSLITGPSTDTQYF. Complete variable domain (other parts from reference TRBV5-6 and TRBJ2-3): DAGVTQSPTHLIKTRGQQVTLRCSPKSGHDTVSWYQQALGQGPQFIFQYYEEEERQRGNFPDRFSGHQFPNYSSELNVNALLLGDSALYLCASSLITGPSTDTQYFGPGTRLTVL.

Many counts were recorded for this clonotype. The CDR3 protein is CASSQETEAFF. CDR3 coding DNA: TGTGCCAGCAGCCAAGAAACTGAAGCTTTCTTT. The chain is built from TRBV4-2 and TRBJ1-1; D not certain. Trimming removed 0 bases at V and 5 bases at J, with 1 base between. This CDR3 has 11 residues. Germline V CDR1 and CDR2: LGHNA, YNFKEQ.

This sequence joins TRBV5-1 and TRBJ2-1, with D hard to call. The CDR3 is 15 amino acids. The germline V gene encodes CDR1 SGHRS and CDR2 YFSETQ. V lost 0 bases, J lost 1 base, and 8 bases lay in between. Written as DNA, the CDR3 is TGCGCCAGCAGCTTGGGAAAGGTATCCTACAATGAGCAGTTCTTC. Protein sequence: CASSLGKVSYNEQFF.

The chain uses TRBV20-1 and TRBJ2-4; 8 bases align to TRBD2. The CDR3 has 12 amino acids. Germline V CDR1 and CDR2: DFQATT, SNEGSKA (reference sequence). The V and J ends lost 3 bases and 7 bases, in that order; junction bases with no gene match: 2. CDR3 residues: CSASGGANIQYF. In DNA, the CDR3 is TGCAGTGCTAGCGGGGGGGCTAACATTCAGTACTTC.

This clonotype was seen a handful of times. V and J are TRBV5-4 and TRBJ1-4; the D is unclear. Germline V gives CDR1 SGHNT, CDR2 YYREEE (reference sequence). V gave up 0 bases and J gave up 4 bases, with 7 bases separating them. The CDR3 spans 14 residues. CDR3 region: CASSLGQHNEKLFF. CDR3 in DNA: TGTGCCAGCAGCTTGGGCCAGCATAATGAAAAACTGTTTTTT.

The sample holds a few counts of this clonotype. Mismatch with germline at one junction end may stem from a read error. The gene calls are TRBV14 and TRBJ2-7; D is perhaps TRBD2 (5 bases). This CDR3 comprises 14 residues. CDR1 is SGHDN and CDR2 is FVKESK in the germline V gene. In DNA, the CDR3 is TGTGCCAGCAGCCAAGATATGCCCCTGCGGCGGGTTGACTTC. It encodes CASSQDMPLRRVDF. Combining the CDR3 with reference TRBV14 and TRBJ2-7 gives the whole variable domain EAGVTQFPSHSVIEKGQTVTLRCDPISGHDNLYWYRRVMGKEIKFLLHFVKESKQDESGMPNNRFLAERTGGTYSTLKVQPAELEDSGVYFCASSQDMPLRRVDFGPGTRLTVT.

Remarks on this clonotype: An end of the junction does not agree with germline; a read error may underlie this. This chain connects TRBV7-7 to TRBJ2-5; 10 bases align to TRBD2. CDR3 size: 15 residues. Germline V CDR1 and CDR2: SSHAT, FNYEAQ (reference sequence). CDR3 bases: TGTGCTAGCAGCTTAAAGCGGGGGGGCTATGAGACCCAGTACTTC. Amino acids: CASSLKRGGYETQYF.

Ten or more counts support this clonotype. The V and J genes are TRBV28 and TRBJ2-7, with D perhaps being TRBD1 or TRBD2 (5 bases each). This CDR3 contains 12 residues. Germline V lookup: CDR1 MDHEN, CDR2 SYDVKM. V was trimmed by 1 base and J by 10 bases, leaving 11 bases between them. The CDR3 DNA follows: TGTGCCAGCAGTTTATTGCAGGGAGTACAGTACTTC. The encoded protein is CASSLLQGVQYF.

This clonotype was counted between two and nine times. This chain joins TRBV29-1 and TRBJ1-1; D not resolved. Trimming took off 0 bases at V and 0 bases at J, with 14 bases between the two ends. The V gene's germline CDR1 is SQVTM and CDR2 ANQGSEA. The CDR3 runs 16 residues. The CDR3 here is CSVEDRRVDLNTEAFF. The DNA of the CDR3 is TGCAGCGTTGAAGATCGACGGGTTGACCTGAACACTGAAGCTTTCTTT.

The V call is TRBV28, the J call TRBJ2-1, with a tentative D call TRBD2 (6 bases). V was cut by 3 bases and J by 7 bases, with 22 bases left in between. Germline CDR1 and CDR2: MDHEN and SYDVKM. This CDR3 is built from 17 residues. CDR3 bases: TGTGCCAGCAGTTTCCCTCCTCATGGGGGGAAAGGAAATGAGCAGTTCTTC. As protein: CASSFPPHGGKGNEQFF.

The genes are TRBV5-1 and TRBJ1-2, with D unclear. The ends were cut back, 4 bases at V and 2 bases at J, with 12 bases in the middle. This CDR3 comprises 14 residues. Germline lookup yields CDR1 SGHRS and CDR2 YFSETQ. This chain's CDR3 is CASSPFTLNYGYTF. CDR3 in DNA: TGCGCCAGCAGCCCCTTCACACTAAACTATGGCTACACCTTC.

This clonotype has a count of ten or more. The chain links TRBV29-1 to TRBJ1-1, with a possible D match to TRBD1 (6 bases). CDR1 and CDR2 from the germline V gene are SQVTM and ANQGSEA. The CDR3 runs to 14 residues. Between the trimmed V and J ends, which lost 6 bases and 0 bases, there was a span of 14 bases. The CDR3 DNA follows: TGCAGCGTGGTTTTCCGGGACATGAACACTGAAGCTTTCTTT. Translation gives CSVVFRDMNTEAFF.

The rearrangement joins TRBV7-8 to TRBJ1-1, with D possibly matching TRBD1 (6 bases). The CDR3 loop spans 15 amino acids. Germline assignment: CDR1 SGHVS and CDR2 FQNEAQ. Trimming stripped 11 bases from V and 2 bases from J, with 21 bases between. The CDR3 spells CASRPGHSGNTEAFF. The CDR3 DNA reads TGTGCCTCCCGGCCGGGACACTCGGGAAACACTGAAGCTTTCTTT. The full variable domain, in which reference TRBV7-8 and TRBJ1-1 provide the parts outside the CDR3, is GAGVSQSPRYKVAKRGQDVALRCDPISGHVSLFWYQQALGQGPEFLTYFQNEAQLDKSGLPSDRFFAERPEGSVSTLKIQRTQQEDSAVYLCASRPGHSGNTEAFFGQGTRLTVV.

This clonotype came up many times. The chain recombines TRBV5-1 with TRBJ1-1; D is perhaps TRBD1 (6 bases). Deletions cut 0 bases from V and 0 bases from J, with 9 bases between. The CDR3 contains 15 residues. Germline CDR1 reads SGHRS; CDR2 reads YFSETQ. The chain's CDR3 is CASSLEGGLNTEAFF. The CDR3 DNA is TGCGCCAGCAGCTTGGAAGGGGGATTGAACACTGAAGCTTTCTTT.

The table lists this clonotype with many counts. The chain joins TRBV7-2 to TRBJ2-3; D perhaps matches TRBD1 (5 bases). Deletions cut 1 base from V and 1 base from J, with 9 bases between. CDR3 length: 15 residues. The germline V gene encodes CDR1 SGHTA and CDR2 FQGNSA. CDR3 in DNA: TGTGCCAGCAGCTTAGATAGGGGTGGCACAGATACGCAGTATTTT. Residues: CASSLDRGGTDTQYF. Variable domain in full (rest from reference TRBV7-2 and TRBJ2-3): GAGVSQSPSNKVTEKGKDVELRCDPISGHTALYWYRQSLGQGLEFLIYFQGNSAPDKSGLPSDRFSAERTGGSVSTLTIQRTQQEDSAVYLCASSLDRGGTDTQYFGPGTRLTVL.

This clonotype was counted a few times. The chain employs TRBV6-1 and TRBJ1-1; D is unresolved. V lost 10 bases to trimming and J lost 4 bases, with 13 bases between them. Germline CDR1 reads MNHNS; CDR2 reads SASEGT. This CDR3 spans 12 amino acids. The chain's CDR3 is CATIRSVTEAFF. The CDR3 bases are TGTGCCACAATCCGATCTGTCACTGAAGCTTTCTTT.

This clonotype was seen a handful of times. The chain recombines TRBV5-5 with TRBJ1-5, with TRBD1 as a possible D gene (6 bases). This CDR3 comprises 14 residues. Germline lookup yields CDR1 SGHKS and CDR2 YYEKEE (reference sequence). V was cut by 2 bases and J by 8 bases, with 14 bases left in between. The CDR3, as DNA: TGTGCCAGCAGCTTCGAACTAGGGGGAAAGCCCCAGCATTTT. Translation: CASSFELGGKPQHF.